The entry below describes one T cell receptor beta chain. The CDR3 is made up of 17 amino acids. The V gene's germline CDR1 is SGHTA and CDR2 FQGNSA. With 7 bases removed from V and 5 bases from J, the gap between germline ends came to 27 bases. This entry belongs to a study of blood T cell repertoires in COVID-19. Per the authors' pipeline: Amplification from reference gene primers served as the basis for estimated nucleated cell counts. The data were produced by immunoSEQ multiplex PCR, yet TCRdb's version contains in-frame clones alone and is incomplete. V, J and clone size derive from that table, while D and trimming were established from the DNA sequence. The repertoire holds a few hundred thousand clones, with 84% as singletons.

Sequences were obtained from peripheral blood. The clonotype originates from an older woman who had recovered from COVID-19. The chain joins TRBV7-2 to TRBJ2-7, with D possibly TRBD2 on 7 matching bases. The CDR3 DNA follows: TGTGCCAGCACCGAGACCCGTCCGGGGGGCGAGGCGGACGAGCAGTACTTC. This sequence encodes CASTETRPGGEADEQYF. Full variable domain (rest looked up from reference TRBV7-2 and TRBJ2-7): GAGVSQSPSNKVTEKGKDVELRCDPISGHTALYWYRQSLGQGLEFLIYFQGNSAPDKSGLPSDRFSAERTGGSVSTLTIQRTQQEDSAVYLCASTETRPGGEADEQYFGPGTRLTVT.